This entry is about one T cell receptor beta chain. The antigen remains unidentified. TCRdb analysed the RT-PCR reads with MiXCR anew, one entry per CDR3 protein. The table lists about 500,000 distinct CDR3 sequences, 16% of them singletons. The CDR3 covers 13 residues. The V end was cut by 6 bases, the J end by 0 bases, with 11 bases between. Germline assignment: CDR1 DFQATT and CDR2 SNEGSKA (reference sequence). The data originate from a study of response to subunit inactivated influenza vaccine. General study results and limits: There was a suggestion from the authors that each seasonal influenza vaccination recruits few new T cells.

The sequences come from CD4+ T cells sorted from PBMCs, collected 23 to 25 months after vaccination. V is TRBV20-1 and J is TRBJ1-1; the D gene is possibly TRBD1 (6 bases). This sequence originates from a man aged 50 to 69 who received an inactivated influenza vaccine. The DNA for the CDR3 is TGCAGTGCCCGGGACACCTTGAACACTGAAGCTTTCTTT. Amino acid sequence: CSARDTLNTEAFF.